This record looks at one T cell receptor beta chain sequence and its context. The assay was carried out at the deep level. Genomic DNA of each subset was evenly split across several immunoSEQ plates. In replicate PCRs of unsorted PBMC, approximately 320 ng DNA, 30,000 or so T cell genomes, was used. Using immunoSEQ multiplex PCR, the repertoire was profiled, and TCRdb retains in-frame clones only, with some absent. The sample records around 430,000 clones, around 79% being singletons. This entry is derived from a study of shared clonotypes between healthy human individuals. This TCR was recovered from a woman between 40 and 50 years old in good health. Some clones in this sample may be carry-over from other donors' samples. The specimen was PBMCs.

The CDR3 sequence is CASSPSDTGATEAFF. Written as DNA, the CDR3 is TGTGCCAGCAGCCCCTCGGACACAGGTGCTACTGAAGCTTTCTTT. The chain employs TRBV6-1 and TRBJ1-1; tentatively, D is TRBD1 (5 bases). This CDR3 has 15 residues. Germline assignment: CDR1 MNHNS and CDR2 SASEGT. V dropped 6 bases and J dropped 5 bases, with 19 bases sitting between them.